One and the same sample provided the 24 T cell receptor beta chains below, sequenced in a study of blood T cell repertoires in COVID-19. Sequenced by immunoSEQ multiplex PCR; TCRdb stores in-frame clones only, minus some. The sample has 75,000 or so clones, 82% seen once; the top ten hold roughly a tenth. Sequencing input: peripheral blood. The receptor set was obtained from a man between 60 and 75 years old with acute or convalescent COVID-19.

The rearrangement links TRBV6-6 to TRBJ1-3; D unresolved. The ends were cut back, 6 bases at V and 0 bases at J, with 12 bases in the middle. Germline-derived CDR1 and CDR2 are MNHNY and SVGAGI (reference sequence). This CDR3 contains 15 residues. CDR3 loop: CASSLSTSSGNTIYF. CDR3 nucleotide sequence: TGTGCCAGCAGCCTATCAACCTCCTCTGGAAACACCATATATTTT.

This sequence joins TRBV14 and TRBJ2-1; D is possibly TRBD2 (6 bases). CDR1 is SGHDN, CDR2 FVKESK, per germline. CDR3 size: 12 residues. The germline V and J ends were trimmed by 10 bases and 8 bases, with 15 bases remaining between them. DNA of the CDR3: TGTGCCACCAAAAGAGGAGGGGATGAGCAGTTCTTC. Translating it yields CATKRGGDEQFF.

This chain connects TRBV7-9 to TRBJ2-7; no firm D call. This CDR3 region has 12 residues. The germline V gene encodes CDR1 SEHNR and CDR2 FQNEAQ (reference sequence). With 11 bases removed from V and 2 bases from J, the gap between germline ends came to 13 bases. The CDR3 coding sequence is TGTGCCGTGGGCCAGGCGACCTACGAGCAGTACTTC. It codes for CAVGQATYEQYF.

The V call is TRBV24-1, the J call TRBJ2-2; no reliable D call. V lost 12 bases to trimming and J lost 8 bases, with 15 bases between them. The germline gives CDR1 KGHDR, CDR2 SFDVKD. This CDR3 is 12 amino acids long. The CDR3 spells CASSGVSGELFF. CDR3 in DNA: TGTGCCTCTTCCGGAGTCTCTGGGGAGCTGTTTTTT.

V is TRBV11-2 and J is TRBJ2-3; TRBD2 might be the D (7 bases). The length of the CDR3 is 15 residues. With 0 bases removed from V and 2 bases from J, the gap between germline ends came to 9 bases. Germline CDR1 reads SGHAT; CDR2 reads FQNNGV. The DNA of the CDR3 is TGTGCCAGCAGCTTAGACCGGGGGGCCACAGATACGCAGTATTTT. This codes for CASSLDRGATDTQYF. Based on the CDR3 plus reference TRBV11-2 and TRBJ2-3, the full variable domain is EAGVAQSPRYKIIEKRQSVAFWCNPISGHATLYWYQQILGQGPKLLIQFQNNGVVDDSQLPKDRFSAERLKGVDSTLKIQPAKLEDSAVYLCASSLDRGATDTQYFGPGTRLTVL.

The gene calls are TRBV7-9 and TRBJ2-1; D possibly corresponds to TRBD2 (5 bases). The germline V gene has CDR1 SEHNR and CDR2 FQNEAQ (reference sequence). The CDR3 is made up of 11 amino acids. V gave up 11 bases and J gave up 9 bases, with 14 bases separating them. The CDR3 sequence is CASGSASEQFF. The DNA for the CDR3 is TGTGCCTCGGGATCAGCGTCTGAGCAGTTCTTC.

In its sample, this clone was seen a few times. This CDR3 reads CASSHQAPATDTQYF. CDR3 DNA sequence: TGTGCCAGCAGTCACCAGGCCCCGGCCACAGATACGCAGTATTTT. V is TRBV27 and J is TRBJ2-3, with D unresolved. Per germline, CDR1 MNHEY and CDR2 SMNVEV (reference sequence). The CDR3 has 15 residues. V was clipped by 5 bases and J by 2 bases, with 14 bases between them.

This chain joins TRBV4-2 and TRBJ1-4, with D perhaps TRBD1 (5 bases). Deletions cut 7 bases from V and 12 bases from J, with 21 bases between. CDR3 length: 14 amino acids. Germline CDR1 is LGHNA and CDR2 is YNFKEQ. The CDR3 DNA reads as TGTGCCAGCACGGGGGGGAGGATTCAGGGAGAACTGTTTTTT. Protein: CASTGGRIQGELFF.

V is TRBV19 and J is TRBJ1-6; a possible D gene is TRBD1 (6 bases). Trimming shortened V by 5 bases and J by 6 bases, and 20 bases separated the two germline ends. CDR3 size: 17 residues. Germline V gives CDR1 LNHDA, CDR2 SQIVND (reference sequence). Written as DNA, the CDR3 is TGTGCCAGTAGTCCCTCAGGCGGGGGGCTCGGTAATTCACCCCTCCACTTT. It translates to CASSPSGGGLGNSPLHF.

This chain uses TRBV7-2 with TRBJ2-3, with 10 bases matching TRBD2. Germline-derived CDR1 and CDR2 are SGHTA and FQGNSA. This CDR3 region has 19 residues. Losses at the gene ends were 5 bases for V and 2 bases for J; bases not matched to a gene: 16. CDR3 region: CASSAVVSGGNSFTDTQYF. The CDR3 bases are TGTGCCAGCAGCGCAGTGGTTAGCGGGGGGAACTCCTTCACAGATACGCAGTATTTT.

The V call is TRBV5-1, the J call TRBJ2-1, with 12 bases matching TRBD2. CDR1 SGHRS and CDR2 YFSETQ come from the germline V gene. V shed 6 bases, J shed 5 bases, and the junction held 6 bases outside the gene matches. This CDR3 contains 15 residues. The CDR3 reads CASTILAGGNNEQFF. The CDR3 nucleotides are TGCGCCAGCACAATCCTAGCGGGAGGGAACAATGAGCAGTTCTTC.

The gene calls are TRBV5-1 and TRBJ2-1, with 9 nucleotides matching TRBD1. Germline V CDR1 and CDR2: SGHRS, YFSETQ. The trim removed 4 bases at V and 5 bases at J, leaving 7 bases unmatched. The CDR3 is 15 amino acids. The CDR3 protein is CASSEGQGPHNEQFF. The DNA of the CDR3 is TGCGCCAGCAGCGAGGGACAGGGCCCGCACAATGAGCAGTTCTTC.

V gene TRBV5-1 combines with J gene TRBJ2-3; 7 bases are shared with TRBD2. CDR3 length equals 15 residues. From germline, CDR1 is SGHRS and CDR2 YFSETQ. With 4 bases clipped from V and 0 bases from J, the junction kept 5 bases outside the gene matches. The CDR3 DNA reads TGCGCCAGCAGCGGAACTAGCGCTAGCACAGATACGCAGTATTTT. Translation: CASSGTSASTDTQYF. Supplemented by reference TRBV5-1 and TRBJ2-3, the full variable domain reads KAGVTQTPRYLIKTRGQQVTLSCSPISGHRSVSWYQQTPGQGLQFLFEYFSETQRNKGNFPGRFSGRQFSNSRSEMNVSTLELGDSALYLCASSGTSASTDTQYFGPGTRLTVL.

This chain uses TRBV6-5 with TRBJ1-1; D remains ambiguous. The CDR3 contains 12 residues. The germline V gene has CDR1 MNHEY and CDR2 SVGAGI. Between the trimmed V and J ends, which lost 4 bases and 7 bases, there was a span of 10 bases. DNA of the CDR3: TGTGCCAGCAGTTCCTTCAGAGGTGAAGCTTTCTTT. It translates to CASSSFRGEAFF.

The sample holds a few counts of this clone. The J gene is TRBJ1-2, the V gene TRBV2; 7 bases are a match to TRBD1. The CDR3 consists of 13 residues. J gave up 4 bases and V 2 bases, and 1 base lay outside the gene matches. CDR1 and CDR2 from the germline V gene are SNHLY and FYNNEI. Here the CDR3 DNA reads TGTGCCAGCAGTGAACAGGGGGGCTATGGCTACACCTTC. Translating it yields CASSEQGGYGYTF.

This clone turned up a few times. V gene TRBV6-2 or TRBV6-3 combines with J gene TRBJ2-7; TRBD2 matches 8 bases. J lost 3 bases, V lost 5 bases, and 6 bases had no gene match. The germline V gene has CDR1 MNHEY and CDR2 SVGEGT. The CDR3 covers 14 residues. CDR3 region: CASSQAGGVYEQYF. DNA for the CDR3: TGTGCCAGCAGTCAGGCGGGGGGCGTCTACGAGCAGTACTTC.

This chain links TRBV5-4 with TRBJ2-5, with D possibly TRBD2 on 5 matching bases. CDR3 length equals 14 residues. V lost 4 bases, J lost 2 bases, and 12 bases lay in between. Germline CDR1 and CDR2: SGHNT and YYREEE (reference sequence). The CDR3 DNA sequence: TGTGCCAGCAGCCCTATCGGCGGGCAAGAGACCCAGTACTTC. Protein: CASSPIGGQETQYF. Complete variable domain (other parts from reference TRBV5-4 and TRBJ2-5): ETGVTQSPTHLIKTRGQQVTLRCSSQSGHNTVSWYQQALGQGPQFIFQYYREEENGRGNFPPRFSGLQFPNYSSELNVNALELDDSALYLCASSPIGGQETQYFGPGTRLLVL.

The chain joins TRBV19 to TRBJ1-4; TRBD1 is a possible D gene (5 bases). Trimming shortened V by 7 bases and J by 6 bases, and 12 bases separated the two germline ends. CDR1 and CDR2 from the germline V gene are LNHDA and SQIVND (reference sequence). The length of the CDR3 is 13 residues. The CDR3 region is CASKEGPDEKLFF. CDR3 bases: TGTGCCAGTAAGGAGGGACCCGATGAAAAACTGTTTTTT.

The chain couples TRBV5-1 to TRBJ2-5, with 7 bases fitting TRBD1. The length of the CDR3 is 15 residues. Trimming at V came to 2 bases and at J to 7 bases, leaving 11 bases not matched to a gene. Germline V CDR1 and CDR2: SGHRS, YFSETQ. The CDR3 reads CASSLPTGPGGTQYF. CDR3 coding DNA: TGCGCCAGCAGCTTACCGACGGGACCAGGGGGGACCCAGTACTTC.

The rearrangement joins TRBV5-1 to TRBJ2-1, with 9 positions matching TRBD2. In germline, CDR1 is SGHRS, CDR2 YFSETQ. V was clipped by 7 bases and J by 2 bases; unmatched bases: 7. CDR3 length equals 15 residues. This chain's CDR3 is CASGSGLAPYNEQFF. Written as DNA, the CDR3 is TGCGCCAGCGGGTCAGGACTAGCGCCCTACAATGAGCAGTTCTTC.

The chain combines TRBV29-1 with TRBJ1-3, with D possibly TRBD1 on 5 matching bases. V was pared by 1 base and J by 0 bases, with 13 bases between. Looked up from germline, CDR1 is SQVTM and CDR2 is ANQGSEA. The CDR3 length is 16 residues. The CDR3 coding sequence is TGCAGCGTTGAAGTACAGGCCCTGGGCTCTGGAAACACCATATATTTT. Amino acids: CSVEVQALGSGNTIYF.

The chain combines TRBV21-1 with TRBJ2-7; the listed D gene, TRBD2, was not tested against the DNA. TRBV21-1 is flagged as a pseudogene. CDR3 length: 10 residues. CDR3 coding DNA: TGTGCCAGCAGCAAACGCGAGCAGTACTTC. This sequence encodes CASSKREQYF.

The CDR3 DNA follows: TGCGCCAGCAGCCAAGATACAGGGAAGGGTCAGCCCCAGCATTTT. It encodes CASSQDTGKGQPQHF. The chain recombines TRBV4-3 with TRBJ1-5; TRBD1 is a possible D gene (6 bases). Germline values: CDR1 LGHNA, CDR2 YSLEER. V lost 0 bases to trimming and J lost 6 bases, with 12 bases between them. CDR3 size: 15 residues.

The CDR3 bases are TGTGCCAGCAGCCGGACGCAGGGGGAACTGTTTTTT. Its translation is CASSRTQGELFF. V gene TRBV3-1 (or the pseudogene TRBV3-2) combines with J gene TRBJ1-4; 7 bases line up with TRBD1. The J segment lost 12 bases and the V segment lost 4 bases, leaving 5 bases of the junction unmatched. The CDR3 spans 12 residues. The germline V gene has CDR1 LGHDT and CDR2 YNNKEL (reference sequence).